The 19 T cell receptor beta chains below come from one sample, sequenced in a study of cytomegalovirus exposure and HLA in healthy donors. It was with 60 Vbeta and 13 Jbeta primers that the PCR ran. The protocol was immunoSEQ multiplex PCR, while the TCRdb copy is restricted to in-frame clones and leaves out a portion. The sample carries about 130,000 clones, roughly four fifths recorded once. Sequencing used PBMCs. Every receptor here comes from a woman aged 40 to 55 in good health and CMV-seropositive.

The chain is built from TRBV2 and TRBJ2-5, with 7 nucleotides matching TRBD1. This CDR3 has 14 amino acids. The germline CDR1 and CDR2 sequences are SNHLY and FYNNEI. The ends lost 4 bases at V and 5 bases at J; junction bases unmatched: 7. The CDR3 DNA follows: TGTGCCAGCAGTGGACAGGGAAGAATGGAGACCCAGTACTTC. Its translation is CASSGQGRMETQYF.

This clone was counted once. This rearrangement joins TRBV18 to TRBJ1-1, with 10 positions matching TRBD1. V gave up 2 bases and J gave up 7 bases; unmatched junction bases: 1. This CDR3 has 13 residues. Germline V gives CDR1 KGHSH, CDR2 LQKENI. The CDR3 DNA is TGTGCCAGCTCACCAGGGACAGGGGATGAAGCTTTCTTT. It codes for CASSPGTGDEAFF.

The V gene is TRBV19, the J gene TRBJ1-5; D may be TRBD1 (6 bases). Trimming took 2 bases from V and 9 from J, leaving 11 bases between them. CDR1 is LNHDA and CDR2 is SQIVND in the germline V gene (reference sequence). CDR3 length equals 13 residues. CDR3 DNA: TGTGCCAGTAGTATACAGGGGAAGGGGCCCCAGCATTTT. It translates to CASSIQGKGPQHF.

CDR3 residues: CASRGQGRRPQHF. The DNA for the CDR3 is TGTGCCAGCAGGGGACAGGGCAGGCGGCCCCAGCATTTT. The J gene is TRBJ1-5, the V gene TRBV21-1; TRBD1, as called in the table, went unchecked against the DNA. TRBV21-1 is labeled a pseudogene. CDR3 length equals 13 residues.

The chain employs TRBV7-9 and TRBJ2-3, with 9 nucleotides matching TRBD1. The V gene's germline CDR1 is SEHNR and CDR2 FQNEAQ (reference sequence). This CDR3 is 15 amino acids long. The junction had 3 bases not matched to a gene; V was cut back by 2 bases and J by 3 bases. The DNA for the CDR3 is TGTGCCAGCAGCTTAACCGGGACAGGGACAGATACGCAGTATTTT. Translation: CASSLTGTGTDTQYF.

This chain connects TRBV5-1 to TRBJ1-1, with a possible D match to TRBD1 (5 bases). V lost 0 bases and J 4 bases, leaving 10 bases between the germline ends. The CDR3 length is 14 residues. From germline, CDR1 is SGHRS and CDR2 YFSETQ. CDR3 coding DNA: TGCGCCAGCAGCTTGGCGGGGGAGAGCACTGAAGCTTTCTTT. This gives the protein CASSLAGESTEAFF.

The CDR3 nucleotides are TGCGCCAGCAGCCAACAGGGGGAGCAGTACTTC. Translation gives CASSQQGEQYF. The chain carries TRBV4-1 and TRBJ2-5, with 7 bases matching TRBD1. The V gene end was trimmed by 2 bases and the J gene end by 11 bases; junction bases not matched to a gene: 2. CDR1 and CDR2 from the germline V gene are MGHRA and YSYEKL. This CDR3 is 11 amino acids long.

CDR3 bases: TGTGCCAGCAGCGCCCCAGGGACTAACTATGGCTACACCTTC. Its translation is CASSAPGTNYGYTF. V is TRBV9 and J is TRBJ1-2, with D tentatively TRBD1 (5 bases). This CDR3 comprises 14 residues. The V end was cut by 3 bases, the J end by 0 bases, with 9 bases between. The germline CDR1 and CDR2 sequences are SGDLS and YYNGEE. Looking up the rest from reference TRBV9 and TRBJ1-2 gives the full variable domain: DSGVTQTPKHLITATGQRVTLRCSPRSGDLSVYWYQQSLDQGLQFLIQYYNGEERAKGNILERFSAQQFPDLHSELNLSSLELGDSALYFCASSAPGTNYGYTFGSGTRLTVV.

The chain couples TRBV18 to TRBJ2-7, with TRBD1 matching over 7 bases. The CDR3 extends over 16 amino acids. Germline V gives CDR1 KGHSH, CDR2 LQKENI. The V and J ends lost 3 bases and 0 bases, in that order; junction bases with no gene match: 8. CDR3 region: CASSPRTGTVSYEQYF. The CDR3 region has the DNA TGTGCCAGCTCACCCCGGACAGGAACCGTCTCCTACGAGCAGTACTTC.

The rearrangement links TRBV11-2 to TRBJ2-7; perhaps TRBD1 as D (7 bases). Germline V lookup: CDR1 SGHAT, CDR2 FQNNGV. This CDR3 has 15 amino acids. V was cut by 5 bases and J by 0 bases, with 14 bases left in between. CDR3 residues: CASSPGGTASYEQYF. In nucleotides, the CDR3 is TGTGCCAGCAGCCCGGGCGGGACAGCCTCCTACGAGCAGTACTTC.

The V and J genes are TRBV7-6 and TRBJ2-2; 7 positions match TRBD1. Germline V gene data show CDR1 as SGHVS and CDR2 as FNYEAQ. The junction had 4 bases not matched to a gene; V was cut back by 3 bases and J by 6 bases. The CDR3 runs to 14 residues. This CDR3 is CASSFRQGAGELFF. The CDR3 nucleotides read TGTGCCAGCAGCTTTCGTCAGGGGGCCGGGGAGCTGTTTTTT. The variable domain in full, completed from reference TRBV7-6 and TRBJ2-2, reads GAGVSQSPRYKVTKRGQDVALRCDPISGHVSLYWYRQALGQGPEFLTYFNYEAQQDKSGLPNDRFSAERPEGSISTLTIQRTEQRDSAMYRCASSFRQGAGELFFGEGSRLTVL.

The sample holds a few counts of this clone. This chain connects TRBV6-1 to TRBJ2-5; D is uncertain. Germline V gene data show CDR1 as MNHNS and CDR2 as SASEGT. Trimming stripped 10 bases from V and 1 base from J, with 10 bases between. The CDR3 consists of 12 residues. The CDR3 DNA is TGTGCCATCCGACTGATCCAAGAGACCCAGTACTTC. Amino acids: CAIRLIQETQYF.

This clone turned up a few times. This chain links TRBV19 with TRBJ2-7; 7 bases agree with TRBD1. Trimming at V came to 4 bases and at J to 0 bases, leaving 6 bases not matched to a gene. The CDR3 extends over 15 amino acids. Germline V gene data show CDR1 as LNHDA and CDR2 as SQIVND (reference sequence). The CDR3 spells CASSTGTANSYEQYF. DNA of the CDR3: TGTGCCAGTAGTACCGGGACAGCGAACTCCTACGAGCAGTACTTC.

CDR3 nucleotides: TGTGCCATCAGTGAGTCGGTCTCGCCCGGGAACGAGCAGTACTTC. Its protein is CAISESVSPGNEQYF. The V gene is TRBV10-3, the J gene TRBJ2-7, with a possible D match to TRBD2 (5 bases). Germline CDR1 is ENHRY and CDR2 is SYGVKD. Deletions cut 0 bases from V and 5 bases from J, with 14 bases between. This CDR3 region has 15 residues.

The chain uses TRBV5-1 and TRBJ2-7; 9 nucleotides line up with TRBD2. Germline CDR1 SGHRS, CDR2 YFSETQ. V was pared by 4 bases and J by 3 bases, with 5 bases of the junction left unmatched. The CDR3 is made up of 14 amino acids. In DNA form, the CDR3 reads TGCGCCAGCAGCGCGGGGGGGCCTCTCTACGAGCAGTACTTC. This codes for CASSAGGPLYEQYF.

CDR3 coding DNA: TGTGCCTGGAGAGGCCTTGACAGGGCCAACACTGAAGCTTTCTTT. Translation gives CAWRGLDRANTEAFF. The chain has TRBV30 and TRBJ1-1; 7 bases are shared with TRBD1. CDR3 length: 15 amino acids. The junction had 9 bases not matched to a gene; V was cut back by 3 bases and J by 2 bases. The germline V gene encodes CDR1 GTSNPN and CDR2 SVGIG (reference sequence).

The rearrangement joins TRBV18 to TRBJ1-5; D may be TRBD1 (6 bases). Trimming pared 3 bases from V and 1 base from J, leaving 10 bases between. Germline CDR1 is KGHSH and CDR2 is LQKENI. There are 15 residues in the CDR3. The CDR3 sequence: CASSPGQVSNQPQHF. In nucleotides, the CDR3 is TGTGCCAGCTCACCGGGACAAGTGAGCAATCAGCCCCAGCATTTT.

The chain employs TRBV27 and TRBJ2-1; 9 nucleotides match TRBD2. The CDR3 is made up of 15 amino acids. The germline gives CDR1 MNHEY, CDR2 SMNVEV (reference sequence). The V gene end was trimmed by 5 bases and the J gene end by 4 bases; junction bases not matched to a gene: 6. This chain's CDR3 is CASSTASGKYNEQFF. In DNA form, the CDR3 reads TGTGCCAGCAGTACGGCTAGCGGGAAGTACAATGAGCAGTTCTTC.

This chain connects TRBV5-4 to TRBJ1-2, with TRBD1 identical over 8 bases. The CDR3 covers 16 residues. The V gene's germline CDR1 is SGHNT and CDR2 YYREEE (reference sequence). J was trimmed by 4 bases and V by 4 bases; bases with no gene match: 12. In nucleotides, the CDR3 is TGTGCCAGCAGCACAGGAGGGGACACAGGGGGCTATGGCTACACCTTC. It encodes CASSTGGDTGGYGYTF.